Sequencing of this TCR beta chain was carried out in a study of blood T cell repertoires in COVID-19. Study as a whole: The samples span acute and convalescent COVID-19 from the United States, Italy and Spain. PBMCs, B-cell-depleted T cells, or T cells were the source of the cDNA or gDNA that made up the material.

Per the original data handling: Researchers report that nucleated cell counts were estimated from reference gene primer amplification. Sequenced by immunoSEQ multiplex PCR; TCRdb stores in-frame clones only, minus some. Clone size and V and J calls were adopted from that table, with D and trimming inferred from the DNA. The table records more than 95,000 clones, about 70% of them present only once. Trimming removed 3 bases at V and 0 bases at J, with 14 bases between. CDR1 is MNHEY and CDR2 is SMNVEV in the germline V gene (reference sequence). CDR3 length: 17 residues. The source is a man aged 60 to 75 with acute or convalescent COVID-19. The V call is TRBV27, the J call TRBJ2-2; weak D call: TRBD2 (6 bases). What was sequenced was peripheral blood. CDR3 DNA: TGTGCCAGCAGTTTGAAGGGCGGAGGGGCGAACACCGGGGAGCTGTTTTTT. Its translation: CASSLKGGGANTGELFF.